This TCR beta chain was captured in a study of metastatic and nonmetastatic thyroid tumors. Germline V CDR1 and CDR2: MNHEY, SVGEGT. V dropped 9 bases and J dropped 0; count of bases not matched to a gene: 17. CDR3 length equals 18 residues. Thyroid surgery took place with no prior treatment in any patient. How the authors handled the data: Building a distant-metastasis classifier for papillary thyroid cancer drew on CDR3 differences across clinicopathological groups. TCRdb re-analyzed the PCR reads through MiXCR. For this entry, the V and J calls and clone size follow TCRdb and not the study's own pipeline. The sample has tens of thousands of clones, about a quarter seen once.

This chain joins TRBV6-2 or TRBV6-3 and TRBJ1-3, with 7 bases identical to TRBD1. The sample comprised tumor tissue. This receptor was obtained from a female donor with papillary thyroid cancer or a benign thyroid nodule (not recorded which). Some clones in this sample may be carry-over from other donors' samples. DNA of the CDR3: TGTGCCAGTTTTTCCGGGACAGTCACTTATAGCTCTGGAAACACCATATATTTT. Translation gives CASFSGTVTYSSGNTIYF.